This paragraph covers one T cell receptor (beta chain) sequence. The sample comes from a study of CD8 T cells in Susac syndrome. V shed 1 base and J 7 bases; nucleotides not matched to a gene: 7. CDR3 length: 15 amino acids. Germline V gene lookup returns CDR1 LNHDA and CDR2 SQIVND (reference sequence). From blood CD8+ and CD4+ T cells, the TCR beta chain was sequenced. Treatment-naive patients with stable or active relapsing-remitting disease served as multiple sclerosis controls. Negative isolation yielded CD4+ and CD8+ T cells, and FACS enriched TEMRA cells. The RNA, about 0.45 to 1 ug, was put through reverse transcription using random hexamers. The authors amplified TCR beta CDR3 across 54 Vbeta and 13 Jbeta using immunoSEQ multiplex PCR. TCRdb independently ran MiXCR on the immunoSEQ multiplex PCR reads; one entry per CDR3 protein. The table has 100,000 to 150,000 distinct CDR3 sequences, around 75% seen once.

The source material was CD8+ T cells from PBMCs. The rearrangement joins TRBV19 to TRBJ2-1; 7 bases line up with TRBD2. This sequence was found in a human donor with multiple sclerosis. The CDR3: CASSIVAGVLNEQFF. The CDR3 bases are TGTGCCAGTAGTATAGTTGCGGGAGTACTGAATGAGCAGTTCTTC.